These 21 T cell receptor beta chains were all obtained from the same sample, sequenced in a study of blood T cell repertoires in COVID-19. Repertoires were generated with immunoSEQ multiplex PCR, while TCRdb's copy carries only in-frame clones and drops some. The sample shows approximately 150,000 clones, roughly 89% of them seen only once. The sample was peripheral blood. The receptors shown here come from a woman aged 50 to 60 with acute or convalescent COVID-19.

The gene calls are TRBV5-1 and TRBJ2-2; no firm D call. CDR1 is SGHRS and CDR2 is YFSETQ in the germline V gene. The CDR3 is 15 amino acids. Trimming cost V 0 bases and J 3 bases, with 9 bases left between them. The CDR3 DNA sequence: TGCGCCAGCAGCTTGGAGCTAGACCACACCGGGGAGCTGTTTTTT. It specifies CASSLELDHTGELFF.

The CDR3 DNA sequence: TGTGCCAGTAGTATAGATTCGAATCAGGGTTCGGTGAACACTGAAGCTTTCTTT. As protein: CASSIDSNQGSVNTEAFF. The V gene is TRBV19, the J gene TRBJ1-1; the D gene is possibly TRBD1 (5 bases). CDR3 length: 18 amino acids. From germline, CDR1 is LNHDA and CDR2 SQIVND (reference sequence). Trimming cost V 0 bases and J 0 bases, with 17 bases left between them.

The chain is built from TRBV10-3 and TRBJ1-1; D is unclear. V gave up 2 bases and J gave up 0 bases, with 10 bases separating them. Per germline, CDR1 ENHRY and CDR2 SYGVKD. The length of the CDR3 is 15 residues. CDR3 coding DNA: TGTGCCATCAGTGAGGGAAGCGTTATGAACACTGAAGCTTTCTTT. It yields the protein CAISEGSVMNTEAFF.

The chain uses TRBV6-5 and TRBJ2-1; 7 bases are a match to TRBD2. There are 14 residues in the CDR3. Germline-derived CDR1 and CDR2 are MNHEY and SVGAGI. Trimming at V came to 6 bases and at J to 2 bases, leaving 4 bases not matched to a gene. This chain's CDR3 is CASRDLAAYNEQFF. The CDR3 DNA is TGTGCCAGCAGGGACCTAGCGGCCTACAATGAGCAGTTCTTC.

CDR3 nucleotide sequence: TGTGCCAGTAGAGGGACAGGGAACGGTCAGCCCCAGCATTTT. Amino acid sequence: CASRGTGNGQPQHF. This chain uses TRBV19 with TRBJ1-5, with 9 positions matching TRBD1. CDR3 size: 14 residues. CDR1 is LNHDA, CDR2 SQIVND, per germline (reference sequence). V lost 6 bases, J lost 6 bases, and 6 bases stayed unmatched. Together with reference TRBV19 and TRBJ1-5, the CDR3 gives the full variable domain: DGGITQSPKYLFRKEGQNVTLSCEQNLNHDAMYWYRQDPGQGLRLIYYSQIVNDFQKGDIAEGYSVSREKKESFPLTVTSAQKNPTAFYLCASRGTGNGQPQHFGDGTRLSIL.

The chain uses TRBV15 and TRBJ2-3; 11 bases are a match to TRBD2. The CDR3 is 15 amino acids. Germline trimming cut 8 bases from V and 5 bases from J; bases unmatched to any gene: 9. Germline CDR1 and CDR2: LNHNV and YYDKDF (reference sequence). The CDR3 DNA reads TGTGCCACCGGGGAGGGGCTAGCGGGAGGAGATACGCAGTATTTT. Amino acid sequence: CATGEGLAGGDTQYF.

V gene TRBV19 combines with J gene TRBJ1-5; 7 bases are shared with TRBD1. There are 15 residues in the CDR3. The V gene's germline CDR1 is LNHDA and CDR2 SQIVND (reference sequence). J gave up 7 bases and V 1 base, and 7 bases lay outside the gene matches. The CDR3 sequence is CASSIATGVWQPQHF. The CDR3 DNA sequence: TGTGCCAGTAGTATAGCAACAGGGGTGTGGCAGCCCCAGCATTTT.

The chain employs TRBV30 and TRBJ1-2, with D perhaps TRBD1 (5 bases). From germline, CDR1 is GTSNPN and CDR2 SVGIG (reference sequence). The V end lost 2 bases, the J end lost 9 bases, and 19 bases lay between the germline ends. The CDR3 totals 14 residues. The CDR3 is CAWSIPGQGRSYTF. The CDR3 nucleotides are TGTGCCTGGAGTATACCGGGTCAGGGAAGGAGCTACACCTTC.

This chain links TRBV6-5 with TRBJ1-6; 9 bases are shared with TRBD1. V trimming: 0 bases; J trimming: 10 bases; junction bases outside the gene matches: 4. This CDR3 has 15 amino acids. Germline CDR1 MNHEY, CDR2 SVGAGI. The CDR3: CASSYSTGGGSPLHF. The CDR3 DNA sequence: TGTGCCAGCAGTTACTCGACAGGGGGAGGGTCACCCCTCCACTTT.

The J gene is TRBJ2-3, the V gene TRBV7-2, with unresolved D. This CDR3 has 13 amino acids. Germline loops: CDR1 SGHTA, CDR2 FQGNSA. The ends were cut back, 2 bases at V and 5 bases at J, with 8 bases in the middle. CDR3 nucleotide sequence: TGTGCCAGCAGCTTAACTAAGAGAGATACGCAGTATTTT. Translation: CASSLTKRDTQYF.

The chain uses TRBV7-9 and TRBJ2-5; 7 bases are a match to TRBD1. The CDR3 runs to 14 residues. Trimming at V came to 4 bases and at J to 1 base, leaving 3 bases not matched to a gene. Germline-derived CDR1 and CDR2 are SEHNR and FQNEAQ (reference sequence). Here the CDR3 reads CASSYRTGQETQYF. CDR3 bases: TGTGCCAGCAGCTACCGGACAGGCCAAGAGACCCAGTACTTC.

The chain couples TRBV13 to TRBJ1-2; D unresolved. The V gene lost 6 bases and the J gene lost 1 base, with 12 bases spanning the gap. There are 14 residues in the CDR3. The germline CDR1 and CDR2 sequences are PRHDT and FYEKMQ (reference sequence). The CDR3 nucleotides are TGTGCCAGCAGGCGGCTGGAGCTTAACTATGGCTACACCTTC. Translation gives CASRRLELNYGYTF.

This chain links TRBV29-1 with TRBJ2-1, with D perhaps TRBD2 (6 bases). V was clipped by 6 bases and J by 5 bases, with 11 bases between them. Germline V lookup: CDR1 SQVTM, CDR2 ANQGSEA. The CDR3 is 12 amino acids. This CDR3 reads CSVHRGNNEQFF. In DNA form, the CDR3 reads TGCAGCGTCCACCGGGGGAACAATGAGCAGTTCTTC.

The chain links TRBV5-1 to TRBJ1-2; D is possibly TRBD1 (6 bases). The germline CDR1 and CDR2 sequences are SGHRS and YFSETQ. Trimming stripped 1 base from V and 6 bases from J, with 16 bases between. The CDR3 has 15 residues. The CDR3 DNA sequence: TGCGCCAGCAGCTTGAATGGACAGATGGGGGATGGCTACACCTTC. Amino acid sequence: CASSLNGQMGDGYTF. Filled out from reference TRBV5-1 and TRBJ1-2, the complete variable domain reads KAGVTQTPRYLIKTRGQQVTLSCSPISGHRSVSWYQQTPGQGLQFLFEYFSETQRNKGNFPGRFSGRQFSNSRSEMNVSTLELGDSALYLCASSLNGQMGDGYTFGSGTRLTVV.

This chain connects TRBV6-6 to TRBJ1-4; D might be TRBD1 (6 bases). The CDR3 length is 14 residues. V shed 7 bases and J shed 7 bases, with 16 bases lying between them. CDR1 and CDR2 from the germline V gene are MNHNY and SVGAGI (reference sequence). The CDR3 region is CASTQLGAGEKLFF. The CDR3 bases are TGTGCCAGCACGCAGTTGGGGGCTGGTGAAAAACTGTTTTTT.

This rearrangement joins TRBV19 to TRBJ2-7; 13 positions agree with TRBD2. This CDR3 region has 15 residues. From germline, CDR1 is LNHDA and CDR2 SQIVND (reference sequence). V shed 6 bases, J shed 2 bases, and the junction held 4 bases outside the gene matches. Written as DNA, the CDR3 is TGTGCCAGTAGCCAGGGACTAGCGGGAACCTACGAGCAGTACTTC. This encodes CASSQGLAGTYEQYF. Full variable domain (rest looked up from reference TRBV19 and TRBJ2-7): DGGITQSPKYLFRKEGQNVTLSCEQNLNHDAMYWYRQDPGQGLRLIYYSQIVNDFQKGDIAEGYSVSREKKESFPLTVTSAQKNPTAFYLCASSQGLAGTYEQYFGPGTRLTVT.

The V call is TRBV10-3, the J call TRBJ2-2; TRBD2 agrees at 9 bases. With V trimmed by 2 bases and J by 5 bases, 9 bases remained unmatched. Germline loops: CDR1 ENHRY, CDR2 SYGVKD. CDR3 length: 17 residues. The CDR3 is CAISEAAGLARTGELFF. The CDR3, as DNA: TGTGCCATCAGTGAGGCGGCCGGACTAGCGAGAACCGGGGAGCTGTTTTTT.

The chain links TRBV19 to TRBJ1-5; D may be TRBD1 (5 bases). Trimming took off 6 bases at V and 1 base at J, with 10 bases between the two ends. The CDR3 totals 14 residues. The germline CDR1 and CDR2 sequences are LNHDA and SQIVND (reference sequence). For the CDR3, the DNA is TGTGCCAGTAGGGCAAGACAGAGCAATCAGCCCCAGCATTTT. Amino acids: CASRARQSNQPQHF.

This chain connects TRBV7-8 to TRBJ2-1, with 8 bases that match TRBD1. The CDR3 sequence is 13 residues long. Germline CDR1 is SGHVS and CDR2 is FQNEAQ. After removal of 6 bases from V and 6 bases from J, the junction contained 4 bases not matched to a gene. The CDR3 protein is CASRSGQGNEQFF. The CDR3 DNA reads TGTGCCAGCAGATCCGGACAGGGCAATGAGCAGTTCTTC. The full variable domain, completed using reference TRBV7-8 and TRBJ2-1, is GAGVSQSPRYKVAKRGQDVALRCDPISGHVSLFWYQQALGQGPEFLTYFQNEAQLDKSGLPSDRFFAERPEGSVSTLKIQRTQQEDSAVYLCASRSGQGNEQFFGPGTRLTVL.

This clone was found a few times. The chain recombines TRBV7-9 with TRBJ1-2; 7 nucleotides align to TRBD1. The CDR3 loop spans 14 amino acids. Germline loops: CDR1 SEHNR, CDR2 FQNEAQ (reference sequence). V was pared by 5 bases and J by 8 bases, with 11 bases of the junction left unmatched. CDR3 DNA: TGTGCCAGCAGCATAGACCCCACAGGGGCCGGCTACACCTTC. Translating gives CASSIDPTGAGYTF.

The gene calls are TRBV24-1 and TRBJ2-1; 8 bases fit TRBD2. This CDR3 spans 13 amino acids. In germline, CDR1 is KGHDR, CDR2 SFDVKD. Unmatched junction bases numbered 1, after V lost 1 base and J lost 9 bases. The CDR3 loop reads CATSDFGGGEQFF. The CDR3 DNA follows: TGTGCCACCAGTGATTTCGGGGGGGGTGAGCAGTTCTTC.